The 32 T cell receptor beta chains below all came from one sample that was sequenced in a study of T cell responses to AZD1222 COVID-19 vaccine. Sequencing was performed with immunoSEQ multiplex PCR; in TCRdb, only in-frame clones are kept and a portion is missing. In the table there are approximately 93,000 clones, roughly nine tenths of which are singletons. Sequencing used peripheral blood, obtained 28 days after the second AZD1222 dose. The receptors derive from an adult who received the AZD1222 COVID-19 vaccine.

The CDR3 sequence: CASSLGQGDYEQYF. The DNA of the CDR3 is TGTGCCAGCAGCTTAGGGCAGGGAGACTACGAGCAGTACTTC. The chain carries TRBV13 and TRBJ2-7; tentatively, D is TRBD1 or TRBD2 (5 bases each). V was pared by 0 bases and J by 3 bases, with 9 bases between. The CDR3 has 14 residues. The germline gives CDR1 PRHDT, CDR2 FYEKMQ (reference sequence).

The rearrangement uses TRBV7-9 and TRBJ2-7; TRBD1 aligns across 8 bases. CDR1 and CDR2 (germline): SEHNR, FQNEAQ (reference sequence). V was pared by 5 bases and J by 3 bases, with 9 bases of the junction left unmatched. The CDR3 covers 15 residues. CDR3 in DNA: TGTGCCAGCAGCCCGAACAGGGGGATTTTCTACGAGCAGTACTTC. Residues: CASSPNRGIFYEQYF. Complete variable domain (other parts from reference TRBV7-9 and TRBJ2-7): DTGVSQNPRHKITKRGQNVTFRCDPISEHNRLYWYRQTLGQGPEFLTYFQNEAQLEKSRLLSDRFSAERPKGSFSTLEIQRTEQGDSAMYLCASSPNRGIFYEQYFGPGTRLTVT.

The gene calls are TRBV7-9 and TRBJ2-5; 9 bases are a match to TRBD1. Per germline, CDR1 SEHNR and CDR2 FQNEAQ (reference sequence). Losses at the gene ends were 2 bases for V and 5 bases for J; bases not matched to a gene: 6. The length of the CDR3 is 15 residues. DNA of the CDR3: TGTGCCAGCAGCTTAACTAGGACAGGGGCTGAGACCCAGTACTTC. It is translated as CASSLTRTGAETQYF.

V is TRBV30 and J is TRBJ2-7, with D tentatively TRBD1 (6 bases). The CDR3 extends over 12 amino acids. The V gene's germline CDR1 is GTSNPN and CDR2 SVGIG (reference sequence). Trimming shortened V by 5 bases and J by 2 bases, and 10 bases separated the two germline ends. The CDR3, as DNA: TGTGCCTGGGGGGGCGGACCCTACGAGCAGTACTTC. This translates into CAWGGGPYEQYF.

The chain uses TRBV28 and TRBJ2-7, with TRBD2 matching 10 bases. J lost 3 bases, V lost 6 bases, and 14 bases had no gene match. Germline V gene sequence: CDR1 MDHEN, CDR2 SYDVKM. The length of the CDR3 is 17 residues. In DNA, the CDR3 is TGTGCCAGCAGCCTCACTAGCGGGGAGTCCTTCTACTACGAGCAGTACTTC. Its translation: CASSLTSGESFYYEQYF.

The rearrangement links TRBV3-1 (or the pseudogene TRBV3-2) to TRBJ1-1; D gene uncertain. Germline V lookup: CDR1 LGHDT, CDR2 YNNKEL (reference sequence). This CDR3 comprises 12 residues. V was pared by 4 bases and J by 1 base, with 4 bases between. CDR3: CASSLRNTEAFF. In DNA, the CDR3 is TGTGCCAGCAGCCTACGGAACACTGAAGCTTTCTTT.

The V gene is TRBV5-1, the J gene TRBJ2-1; TRBD1 agrees at 9 bases. The V segment lost 4 bases and the J segment 3 bases; nucleotides outside the gene matches: 8. CDR3 length equals 16 residues. Germline V gene data show CDR1 as SGHRS and CDR2 as YFSETQ. The CDR3: CASSPAKTGGYNEQFF. CDR3 nucleotide sequence: TGCGCCAGCAGCCCCGCCAAGACAGGGGGCTACAATGAGCAGTTCTTC.

The chain couples TRBV11-2 to TRBJ2-2; unclear D gene. The CDR3 is 11 residues long. Germline values: CDR1 SGHAT, CDR2 FQNNGV. The V end was cut by 5 bases, the J end by 6 bases, with 4 bases between. The CDR3 reads CASSPPGELFF. CDR3 bases: TGTGCCAGCAGCCCCCCCGGGGAGCTGTTTTTT.

This chain joins TRBV9 and TRBJ1-1; D remains ambiguous. The CDR3 runs 13 residues. The V and J ends lost 3 bases and 0 bases respectively, with 6 bases between them. Germline CDR1 SGDLS, CDR2 YYNGEE. CDR3 protein: CASSGTVNTEAFF. The CDR3 DNA is TGTGCCAGCAGCGGGACCGTGAACACTGAAGCTTTCTTT.

The CDR3 sequence: CASSQALGGTDTQYF. The CDR3 region has the DNA TGCGCCAGCAGTCAGGCTTTGGGGGGCACAGATACGCAGTATTTT. The rearrangement links TRBV5-1 to TRBJ2-3; D may be TRBD1 or TRBD2 (5 bases each). The CDR3 consists of 15 residues. CDR1 and CDR2 (germline): SGHRS, YFSETQ. V was clipped by 5 bases and J by 1 base, with 14 bases between them.

The count of this clone is one. The chain has TRBV9 and TRBJ1-4; 9 bases line up with TRBD1. The CDR3 consists of 16 residues. CDR1 SGDLS and CDR2 YYNGEE come from the germline V gene. The J segment lost 8 bases and the V segment lost 0 bases, leaving 8 bases of the junction unmatched. This CDR3 reads CASSVAPDRGGEKLFF. CDR3 sequence (DNA): TGTGCCAGCAGCGTAGCCCCCGACAGGGGGGGCGAAAAACTGTTTTTT.

The count of this clone is one. The V and J genes are TRBV7-2 and TRBJ2-3; 7 nucleotides agree with TRBD1. Per germline, CDR1 SGHTA and CDR2 FQGNSA. The CDR3 has 15 residues. J was trimmed by 2 bases and V by 5 bases; bases with no gene match: 7. The DNA of the CDR3 is TGTGCCAGCAGCGACGACAGGGCCAACACAGATACGCAGTATTTT. The encoded protein is CASSDDRANTDTQYF. Together with reference TRBV7-2 and TRBJ2-3, the CDR3 gives the full variable domain: GAGVSQSPSNKVTEKGKDVELRCDPISGHTALYWYRQSLGQGLEFLIYFQGNSAPDKSGLPSDRFSAERTGGSVSTLTIQRTQQEDSAVYLCASSDDRANTDTQYFGPGTRLTVL.

The chain employs TRBV30 and TRBJ2-3; D possibly corresponds to TRBD2 (7 bases). Germline V CDR1 and CDR2: GTSNPN, SVGIG (reference sequence). The CDR3 spans 14 residues. V lost 3 bases and J 5 bases, leaving 15 bases between the germline ends. The DNA of the CDR3 is TGTGCCTGGAGACTTGGGGGGGGCAAAGATACGCAGTATTTT. Protein: CAWRLGGGKDTQYF.

For the CDR3, the DNA is TGTGCCAGCAGCGTATTAGCGGGGGTCACGAACACCGGGGAGCTGTTTTTT. Its translation is CASSVLAGVTNTGELFF. The chain is built from TRBV9 and TRBJ2-2; 9 nucleotides line up with TRBD2. After removal of 1 base from V and 0 bases from J, the junction contained 4 bases not matched to a gene. CDR1 and CDR2 (germline): SGDLS, YYNGEE. The CDR3 is 17 residues long.

The CDR3 loop is CASSSRRDRGSNQPQHF. The CDR3 nucleotides read TGTGCCAGTAGTTCCCGCCGGGACAGGGGTAGCAATCAGCCCCAGCATTTT. This chain connects TRBV19 to TRBJ1-5; 10 bases match TRBD1. Germline V gene data show CDR1 as LNHDA and CDR2 as SQIVND (reference sequence). V shed 5 bases and J 0 bases; nucleotides not matched to a gene: 7. The CDR3 extends over 17 amino acids.

The V and J genes are TRBV5-1 and TRBJ1-2; possibly TRBD1 for D (5 bases). The CDR3 spans 14 residues. CDR1 and CDR2 (germline): SGHRS, YFSETQ. The V end was cut by 0 bases, the J end by 1 base, with 7 bases between. The CDR3 protein is CASSLEGLNYGYTF. CDR3 in DNA: TGCGCCAGCAGCTTGGAGGGGCTTAACTATGGCTACACCTTC.

The chain has TRBV3-1 (or the pseudogene TRBV3-2) and TRBJ1-3; TRBD1 might be the D (6 bases). From germline, CDR1 is LGHDT and CDR2 YNNKEL (reference sequence). The CDR3 totals 16 residues. Trimming shortened V by 2 bases and J by 2 bases, and 13 bases separated the two germline ends. The CDR3 protein is CASSQSGGQAGNTIYF. CDR3 nucleotides: TGTGCCAGCAGCCAATCCGGGGGGCAGGCTGGAAACACCATATATTTT.

V gene TRBV4-3 combines with J gene TRBJ2-5; D unresolved. This CDR3 region has 15 residues. CDR1 is LGHNA and CDR2 is YSLEER in the germline V gene. The V gene lost 0 bases and the J gene lost 2 bases, with 10 bases spanning the gap. The CDR3 reads CASSQDRRSQETQYF. The DNA of the CDR3 is TGCGCCAGCAGCCAAGATAGACGGTCACAAGAGACCCAGTACTTC.

This clone occurred once. The chain combines TRBV7-9 with TRBJ1-2; tentative D call: TRBD1 (6 bases). V was clipped by 5 bases and J by 0 bases, with 16 bases between them. This CDR3 region has 16 residues. Germline V lookup: CDR1 SEHNR, CDR2 FQNEAQ (reference sequence). CDR3 protein: CASSPGLDRTNYGYTF. The CDR3 nucleotides read TGTGCCAGCAGCCCCGGGTTGGACAGAACTAACTATGGCTACACCTTC.

The V call is TRBV18, the J call TRBJ1-5; D perhaps matches TRBD1 (5 bases). Trimming took off 3 bases at V and 1 base at J, with 13 bases between the two ends. Germline V gene sequence: CDR1 KGHSH, CDR2 LQKENI. This CDR3 is built from 16 residues. CDR3 sequence: CASSPNPGTSNQPQHF. In DNA form, the CDR3 reads TGTGCCAGCTCACCGAACCCAGGGACGAGCAATCAGCCCCAGCATTTT.

The chain has TRBV19 and TRBJ1-1; D not resolved. This CDR3 is built from 12 residues. Trimming pared 2 bases from V and 2 bases from J, leaving 3 bases between. Germline V gene lookup returns CDR1 LNHDA and CDR2 SQIVND (reference sequence). The CDR3 is CASSIQNTEAFF. The CDR3 DNA reads as TGTGCCAGTAGTATACAAAACACTGAAGCTTTCTTT.

This sequence joins TRBV28 and TRBJ2-2, with TRBD2 matching 12 bases. The CDR3 length is 14 residues. J was trimmed by 5 bases and V by 6 bases; bases with no gene match: 1. Germline CDR1 MDHEN, CDR2 SYDVKM. CDR3 residues: CASRTSGGTGELFF. The CDR3 DNA reads TGTGCCAGCAGGACTAGCGGGGGTACCGGGGAGCTGTTTTTT.

V gene TRBV6-5 combines with J gene TRBJ1-5; D perhaps matches TRBD1 (5 bases). From germline, CDR1 is MNHEY and CDR2 SVGAGI. Trimming pared 7 bases from V and 4 bases from J, leaving 11 bases between. CDR3 size: 13 residues. The CDR3, as DNA: TGTGCCAGCAATAGGGGACCTAATCAGCCCCAGCATTTT. Its protein product is CASNRGPNQPQHF.

The gene calls are TRBV19 and TRBJ1-2; possible D gene TRBD1, 6 bases. Per germline, CDR1 LNHDA and CDR2 SQIVND (reference sequence). CDR3 size: 14 residues. With 3 bases removed from V and 2 bases from J, the gap between germline ends came to 10 bases. The DNA for the CDR3 is TGTGCCAGTAGTATCGAGGACAGAAACTATGGCTACACCTTC. This gives the protein CASSIEDRNYGYTF.

V usage is TRBV5-6 and J usage is TRBJ1-2; the match to TRBD1 covers 7 bases. Germline lookup yields CDR1 SGHDT and CDR2 YYEEEE. CDR3 length: 15 residues. V was pared by 4 bases and J by 0 bases, with 6 bases of the junction left unmatched. CDR3 DNA: TGTGCCAGCAGCCTTTCCGGGACAGCTAACTATGGCTACACCTTC. It specifies CASSLSGTANYGYTF.

The genes are TRBV9 and TRBJ2-3, with 11 bases identical to TRBD2. The CDR3 spans 17 residues. Germline values: CDR1 SGDLS, CDR2 YYNGEE. V dropped 6 bases and J dropped 0; count of bases not matched to a gene: 9. The CDR3 is CASNRLAGGTSTDTQYF. The CDR3 DNA is TGTGCCAGCAACCGATTAGCGGGGGGGACTAGCACAGATACGCAGTATTTT.

This chain uses TRBV7-2 with TRBJ1-4; D gene unclear. The CDR3 length is 12 residues. Trimming took 1 base from V and 14 from J, leaving 11 bases between them. Looked up from germline, CDR1 is SGHTA and CDR2 is FQGNSA. The CDR3 DNA is TGTGCCAGCAGCTTAGATGTGGGCCCTCTGTTTTTT. Translating gives CASSLDVGPLFF.

This chain joins TRBV6-5 and TRBJ2-3; TRBD1 matches 7 bases. Trimming removed 0 bases from V and 5 bases from J; junction bases left unmatched: 2. This CDR3 is built from 14 residues. Germline lookup yields CDR1 MNHEY and CDR2 SVGAGI. Here the CDR3 DNA reads TGTGCCAGCAGTTACTCTACAGGGGTAGATACGCAGTATTTT. This sequence encodes CASSYSTGVDTQYF.

This clone was counted a single time. The CDR3 loop reads CASSYSRNEQFF. CDR3 DNA sequence: TGTGCCAGCAGTTACTCTCGCAATGAGCAGTTCTTC. The chain couples TRBV6-6 to TRBJ2-1; no clear D. The CDR3 is made up of 12 amino acids. V shed 0 bases and J shed 6 bases, with 3 bases lying between them. The germline V gene encodes CDR1 MNHNY and CDR2 SVGAGI (reference sequence).

The CDR3 DNA follows: TGTGCCATCAGTGAGTGGGAGGCAGGGGTCACCTACGAGCAGTACTTC. This sequence encodes CAISEWEAGVTYEQYF. This chain connects TRBV10-3 to TRBJ2-7; D possibly matches TRBD1 or TRBD2 (6 bases each). The CDR3 contains 16 residues. Deletions cut 1 base from V and 2 bases from J, with 15 bases between. The germline V gene has CDR1 ENHRY and CDR2 SYGVKD.

The J gene is TRBJ1-1, the V gene TRBV5-4; 11 nucleotides agree with TRBD1. The V gene's germline CDR1 is SGHNT and CDR2 YYREEE (reference sequence). The CDR3 totals 17 residues. V lost 4 bases to trimming and J lost 0 bases; unmatched junction nucleotides: 8. The CDR3 nucleotides read TGTGCCAGCAGCACCGGGACAGGGGGGCGGCTGAACACTGAAGCTTTCTTT. It codes for CASSTGTGGRLNTEAFF.

The gene calls are TRBV19 and TRBJ2-3; D uncertain. Trimming took off 5 bases at V and 2 bases at J, with 17 bases between the two ends. The CDR3 consists of 16 residues. Germline lookup yields CDR1 LNHDA and CDR2 SQIVND (reference sequence). As DNA, the CDR3 is TGTGCCAGTAGTCCCTTCTTGGGCCTAAACACAGATACGCAGTATTTT. It is translated as CASSPFLGLNTDTQYF.